Shown below are 14 T cell receptor beta chains from a single sample sequenced in a study of cytomegalovirus exposure and HLA in healthy donors. The PCR ran on 60 Vbeta and 13 Jbeta primers. The method was immunoSEQ multiplex PCR; TCRdb's version includes in-frame clones alone and lacks a portion of them. The table lists roughly 150,000 clones, 73% of them singletons. Sample: PBMCs. These receptors originate from a woman younger than 30 in good health and CMV-seropositive.

The sample holds one count of this clone. This chain uses TRBV15 with TRBJ2-5; TRBD1 aligns across 11 bases. The V gene's germline CDR1 is LNHNV and CDR2 YYDKDF (reference sequence). Trimming removed 0 bases from V and 4 bases from J; junction bases left unmatched: 1. This CDR3 spans 15 amino acids. CDR3 sequence reads: CATSREGQGVETQYF. CDR3 sequence (DNA): TGTGCCACCAGCAGAGAGGGACAGGGGGTAGAGACCCAGTACTTC.

Of note for this clone: A junction end diverges from the germline sequence, so it may reflect a read error. The chain employs TRBV7-7 and TRBJ2-2; D gene uncertain. The length of the CDR3 is 14 residues. Looked up from germline, CDR1 is SSHAT and CDR2 is FNYEAQ (reference sequence). The CDR3 nucleotides are TGTGCTAGCAGCTTAGGCCTATACGCCGGGGAGCTGTTTTTT. The encoded protein is CASSLGLYAGELFF.

This clone has only a few counts. The chain couples TRBV7-9 to TRBJ2-1; D unclear. The V end lost 1 base, the J end lost 9 bases, and 7 bases lay between the germline ends. The CDR3 loop spans 12 amino acids. Germline V lookup: CDR1 SEHNR, CDR2 FQNEAQ (reference sequence). DNA of the CDR3: TGTGCCAGCAGCTTAGTGGGCGTTGAGCAGTTCTTC. This translates into CASSLVGVEQFF.

This clone appeared a single time. This chain uses TRBV7-2 with TRBJ2-7; D not resolved. CDR3 length: 16 residues. In germline, CDR1 is SGHTA, CDR2 FQGNSA. With 1 base removed from V and 0 bases from J, the gap between germline ends came to 13 bases. CDR3: CASSLVTDFPSYEQYF. The CDR3 DNA reads TGTGCCAGCAGCTTAGTAACCGACTTTCCCTCCTACGAGCAGTACTTC.

The chain uses TRBV20-1 and TRBJ1-2; 7 bases map to TRBD1. Germline V gene lookup returns CDR1 DFQATT and CDR2 SNEGSKA (reference sequence). V lost 6 bases to trimming and J lost 6 bases; unmatched junction nucleotides: 4. The CDR3 has 11 residues. The CDR3 bases are TGCAGTGCCTGGGACAGACATGGCTACACCTTC. Its protein product is CSAWDRHGYTF.

The chain couples TRBV4-3 to TRBJ2-5; the D gene is possibly TRBD1 (6 bases). The J call may be incorrect, as the DNA end agrees better with TRBJ2-7. This CDR3 region has 15 residues. The germline gives CDR1 LGHNA, CDR2 YSLEER. The CDR3 sequence is CASSRGRGGSYEQYF. DNA for the CDR3: TGCGCCAGCAGCCGGGGGCGAGGGGGTTCCTACGAGCAGTACTTC.

This rearrangement joins TRBV10-3 to TRBJ1-1, with 9 bases matching TRBD1. The J segment lost 4 bases and the V segment lost 4 bases, leaving 4 bases of the junction unmatched. Germline V lookup: CDR1 ENHRY, CDR2 SYGVKD. The CDR3 covers 14 residues. The DNA of the CDR3 is TGTGCCATCAGTGGCTCGACAGGGGGCACTGAAGCTTTCTTT. Amino acid sequence: CAISGSTGGTEAFF.

On this clone: The junction does not match germline at one end; this may be a read error. The sample contains more than one DNA sequence encoding this CDR3. This chain connects TRBV7-2 to TRBJ1-1; D possibly corresponds to TRBD1 (5 bases). The CDR3 spans 15 residues. CDR1 SGHTA and CDR2 FQGNSA come from the germline V gene. The CDR3 here is CASSPRWGVDTEAFF. The DNA for the CDR3 is TGCGCCAGCAGCCCGAGGTGGGGGGTGGACACTGAAGCTTTCTTT.

V is TRBV11-3 and J is TRBJ2-3; TRBD1 agrees at 8 bases. The CDR3 runs 16 residues. The V gene's germline CDR1 is SGHNT and CDR2 YENEEA. Trimming removed 5 bases from V and 5 bases from J; junction bases left unmatched: 12. The CDR3 DNA follows: TGTGCCAGCAGCCCGCGGACAGGGAGTCTATTAGATACGCAGTATTTT. Its protein product is CASSPRTGSLLDTQYF.

The rearrangement uses TRBV23-1 and TRBJ1-6; D unclear. TRBV23-1 is known as an ORF, though its function is uncertain. This CDR3 is 14 amino acids long. V dropped 3 bases and J dropped 3 bases, with 6 bases sitting between them. The CDR3 spells CASSQTGYNSPLHF. The DNA of the CDR3 is TGCGCCAGCAGTCAGACGGGCTATAATTCACCCCTCCACTTT.

Comments on this clone: No DNA is shown, since the ends of the CDR3 on it are uncertain; the CDR3 is the one TCRdb lists. The genes are TRBV2 and TRBJ1-5. The CDR3 is 16 amino acids in total, end residues counted. Germline V gene sequence: CDR1 SNHLY, CDR2 FYNNEI. The CDR3 protein is CASSILEVGGNQPQHF.

The table lists this clone with a few counts. The V call is TRBV15, the J call TRBJ2-1, with D possibly TRBD1 on 6 matching bases. The CDR3 covers 16 residues. Trimming cost V 4 bases and J 5 bases, with 18 bases left between them. CDR1 and CDR2 from the germline V gene are LNHNV and YYDKDF (reference sequence). The CDR3 loop is CATSTPSRKGDNEQFF. CDR3 sequence (DNA): TGTGCCACCAGCACCCCTTCAAGGAAGGGGGACAATGAGCAGTTCTTC.

This clone was detected once. V gene TRBV5-1 combines with J gene TRBJ2-5; 13 bases map to TRBD2. CDR3 length equals 17 residues. J lost 0 bases, V lost 5 bases, and 7 bases had no gene match. Germline CDR1 SGHRS, CDR2 YFSETQ. The DNA for the CDR3 is TGCGCCAGCAGACCGGGACTAGCGGGGAGGTACCAAGAGACCCAGTACTTC. Translating it yields CASRPGLAGRYQETQYF.

The chain combines TRBV18 with TRBJ2-3; TRBD1 aligns across 8 bases. The CDR3 has 15 amino acids. The trim removed 5 bases at V and 3 bases at J, leaving 7 bases unmatched. Germline CDR1 KGHSH, CDR2 LQKENI. This chain's CDR3 is CASSTIGQGTDTQYF. The CDR3 DNA follows: TGTGCCAGCTCAACAATCGGACAGGGAACAGATACGCAGTATTTT.